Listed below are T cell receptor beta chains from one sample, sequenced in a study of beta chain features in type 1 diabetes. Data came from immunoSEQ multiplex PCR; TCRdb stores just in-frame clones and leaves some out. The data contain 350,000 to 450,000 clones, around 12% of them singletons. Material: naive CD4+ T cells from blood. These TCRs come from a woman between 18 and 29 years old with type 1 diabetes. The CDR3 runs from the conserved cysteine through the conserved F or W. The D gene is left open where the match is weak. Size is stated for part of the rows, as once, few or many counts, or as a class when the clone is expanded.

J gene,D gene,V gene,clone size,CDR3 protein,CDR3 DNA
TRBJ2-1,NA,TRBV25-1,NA,CASSEWRIRGYNEQFF,TGTGCCAGCAGTGAATGGCGGATAAGGGGGTACAATGAGCAGTTCTTC
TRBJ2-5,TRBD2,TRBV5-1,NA,CASSDGTSGSIQYF,TGCGCCAGCAGCGACGGGACTAGCGGGAGCATCCAGTACTTC
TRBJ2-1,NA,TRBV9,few,CASSQTGGTSYNEQFF,TGTGCCAGCAGTCAGACGGGGGGCACCTCCTACAATGAGCAGTTCTTC
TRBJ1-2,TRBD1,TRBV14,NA,CASSHTGGANYGYTF,TGTGCCAGCAGCCATACAGGGGGCGCCAACTATGGCTACACCTTC
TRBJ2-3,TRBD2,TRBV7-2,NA,CASSSGTSGGRGYF,TGTGCCAGCAGTTCCGGGACTAGCGGGGGTAGAGGGTATTTT
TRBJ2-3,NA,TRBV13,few,CASTPSRDTSTDTQYF,TGTGCCAGCACCCCCTCCAGGGATACGAGCACAGATACGCAGTATTTT
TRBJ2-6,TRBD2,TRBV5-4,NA,CASSSPGGISGANVLTF,TGTGCCAGCAGCTCACCGGGGGGGATCTCTGGGGCCAACGTCCTGACTTTC
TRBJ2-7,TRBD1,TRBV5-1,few,CASSIDRGQEQYF,TGCGCCAGCAGCATTGACAGGGGGCAAGAGCAGTACTTC
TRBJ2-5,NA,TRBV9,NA,CASSVDSGVETQYF,TGTGCCAGCAGCGTAGATTCAGGGGTAGAGACCCAGTACTTC
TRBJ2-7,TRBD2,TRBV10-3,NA,CAIKDRLAGGGEQYF,TGTGCCATCAAAGACCGACTAGCGGGAGGCGGCGAGCAGTACTTC
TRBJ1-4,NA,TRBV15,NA,CATSPAGEKLFF,TGTGCCACCAGTCCCGCGGGGGAAAAACTGTTTTTT
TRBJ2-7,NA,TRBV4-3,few,CASSQADGEYEQYF,TGCGCCAGCAGCCAAGCGGACGGGGAGTACGAGCAGTACTTC
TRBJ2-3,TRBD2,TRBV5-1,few,CASSPMGLAGLDTQYF,TGCGCCAGCAGCCCCATGGGACTAGCGGGGTTGGATACGCAGTATTTT
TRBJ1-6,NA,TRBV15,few,CATSRVRDRGNSPLHF,TGTGCCACCAGCAGAGTACGAGACAGAGGCAATTCACCCCTCCACTTT
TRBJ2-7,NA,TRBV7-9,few,CASSPPSGYEQYF,TGTGCCAGCAGCCCCCCTTCGGGGTACGAGCAGTACTTC
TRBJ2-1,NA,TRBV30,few,CAWKGGENEQFF,TGTGCCTGGAAGGGCGGGGAGAATGAGCAGTTCTTC
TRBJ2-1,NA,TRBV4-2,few,CASSLQGRISGNEQFF,TGTGCCAGCAGCCTGCAGGGGAGAATTTCGGGGAATGAGCAGTTCTTC
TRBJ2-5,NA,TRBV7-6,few,CASSLDVGGRETQYF,TGTGCCAGCAGCTTAGATGTCGGTGGGAGAGAGACCCAGTACTTC
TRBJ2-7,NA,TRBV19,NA,CASSTQTGYEQYF,TGTGCCAGTAGTACTCAAACAGGGTACGAGCAGTACTTC
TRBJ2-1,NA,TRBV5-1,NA,CASNTYNEQFF,TGCGCCAGCAACACCTACAATGAGCAGTTCTTC